A selection of T cell receptor beta chains follows, all from one sample in a study of cytomegalovirus exposure and HLA in healthy donors. The assay was immunoSEQ multiplex PCR, and TCRdb's table has in-frame clones only and misses some. Among around 150,000 clones listed, 64% were seen once. The sequenced sample consisted of PBMCs. These receptors were obtained from a woman between 40 and 50 years old in good health and CMV-seronegative. Both conserved end residues are part of each CDR3. The order of the fields is D gene, V gene, clone size, J gene, CDR3 DNA, CDR3 protein. The D gene is left open where the match is weak. Some rows mark clone size as missing; the rest say once, few, many or name a class of expanded clone.

d_gene: NA; v_gene: TRBV5-1; abundance: NA; j_gene: TRBJ2-2; CDR3nt: TGCGCCAGCAGCGCCCCGACGGGGGTAGGCACCGGGGAGCTGTTTTTT; CDR3aa: CASSAPTGVGTGELFF
d_gene: TRBD2; v_gene: TRBV18; abundance: NA; j_gene: TRBJ2-1; CDR3nt: TGTGCCAGCTCACCACCGGGACTAATGGCCCCCTACAATGAGCAGTTCTTC; CDR3aa: CASSPPGLMAPYNEQFF
d_gene: NA; v_gene: TRBV5-1; abundance: few; j_gene: TRBJ1-2; CDR3nt: TGCGCCAGCAGCTTGGCCGGGAACGAGTATGGCTACACCTTC; CDR3aa: CASSLAGNEYGYTF
d_gene: NA; v_gene: TRBV5-6; abundance: NA; j_gene: TRBJ2-1; CDR3nt: TGTGCCAGCAGCTTGGGGGCAGACAATGAGCAGTTCTTC; CDR3aa: CASSLGADNEQFF
d_gene: TRBD2; v_gene: TRBV5-1; abundance: NA; j_gene: TRBJ2-1; CDR3nt: TGCGCCAGCAGCGACCACGCGAGCGGGGGGGTCTACAATGAGCAGTTCTTC; CDR3aa: CASSDHASGGVYNEQFF
d_gene: NA; v_gene: TRBV21-1; abundance: NA; j_gene: TRBJ2-5; CDR3nt: TGTGCCAGCCGAGTTGGGCGGGGGTGGAAGACCCAGTACTTC; CDR3aa: CASRVGRGWKTQYF
d_gene: TRBD1; v_gene: TRBV7-9; abundance: NA; j_gene: TRBJ2-2; CDR3nt: TGTGCCAGCAGTTATAAACGAGGACAGGGCGCCGGGGAGCTGTTTTTT; CDR3aa: CASSYKRGQGAGELFF
d_gene: NA; v_gene: TRBV7-3; abundance: NA; j_gene: TRBJ2-1; CDR3nt: TGTGCCAGCAGCTCCACAGGGTCTGAGCAGTTCTTC; CDR3aa: CASSSTGSEQFF
d_gene: TRBD1; v_gene: TRBV27; abundance: few; j_gene: TRBJ1-2; CDR3nt: TGTGCCAGCAGTTTCTCGGGACAGACCTATGGCTACACCTTC; CDR3aa: CASSFSGQTYGYTF
d_gene: TRBD1; v_gene: TRBV11-2; abundance: NA; j_gene: TRBJ1-1; CDR3nt: TGTGCCAGCAGCCAGAACCGGGACAGCGCTTTCTTT; CDR3aa: CASSQNRDSAFF
d_gene: TRBD2; v_gene: TRBV7-9; abundance: NA; j_gene: TRBJ2-3; CDR3nt: TGTGCCAGCAGCTTTAATAGCGGGGGCGAGGCAGATACGCAGTATTTT; CDR3aa: CASSFNSGGEADTQYF
d_gene: NA; v_gene: TRBV10-1; abundance: NA; j_gene: TRBJ1-1; CDR3nt: TGCGCCAGCAGTGAGTCGCGGGAGCCGACTATGAACACTGAAGCTTTCTTT; CDR3aa: CASSESREPTMNTEAFF
d_gene: NA; v_gene: TRBV6-5; abundance: few; j_gene: TRBJ1-1; CDR3nt: TGTGCCAGCAGTAACAGGGAGTTGGGCACTGAAGCTTTCTTT; CDR3aa: CASSNRELGTEAFF
d_gene: TRBD1; v_gene: TRBV11-2; abundance: NA; j_gene: TRBJ1-3; CDR3nt: TGTGCCAGCAGCTCGGAAACAGGGGGCTCTGGAAACACCATATATTTT; CDR3aa: CASSSETGGSGNTIYF
d_gene: NA; v_gene: TRBV30; abundance: NA; j_gene: TRBJ1-2; CDR3nt: TGTGCCTGGAGTGTAAAAGGGGAGGGCGGCTACACCTTC; CDR3aa: CAWSVKGEGGYTF
d_gene: NA; v_gene: TRBV19; abundance: NA; j_gene: TRBJ1-1; CDR3nt: TGTGCCAGTAGTATAGATCCCCCCCCCGGGGCTGAAGCTTTCTTT; CDR3aa: CASSIDPPPGAEAFF
d_gene: TRBD2; v_gene: TRBV13; abundance: few; j_gene: TRBJ2-3; CDR3nt: TGTGCCAGCAGCTTAGGAGCTAGCGGGGGCACAGATACGCAGTATTTT; CDR3aa: CASSLGASGGTDTQYF
d_gene: NA; v_gene: TRBV9; abundance: NA; j_gene: TRBJ1-6; CDR3nt: TGTGCCAGCAGCGTATCCGGGCTCGGGGGGTCTAATTCACCCCTCCACTTT; CDR3aa: CASSVSGLGGSNSPLHF
d_gene: NA; v_gene: TRBV5-1; abundance: NA; j_gene: TRBJ1-6; CDR3nt: TGCGCCAGCAGCATTGACGGAGACTATAATTCACCCCTCCACTTT; CDR3aa: CASSIDGDYNSPLHF
d_gene: NA; v_gene: TRBV5-5; abundance: NA; j_gene: TRBJ1-6; CDR3nt: TGTGCCAGCAGCCTCGCGAAGGTAGACAGTCCGGATTCACCCCTCCACTTT; CDR3aa: CASSLAKVDSPDSPLHF
d_gene: TRBD2; v_gene: TRBV29-1; abundance: NA; j_gene: TRBJ2-7; CDR3nt: TGCAGCGTTGAAACGGGGCTAGCGGGGGGGTCCGAGCAGTACTTC; CDR3aa: CSVETGLAGGSEQYF
d_gene: NA; v_gene: TRBV6-1; abundance: few; j_gene: TRBJ1-6; CDR3nt: TGTGCCAGCAGTGAACCCTCTATTTCACCCCTCCACTTT; CDR3aa: CASSEPSISPLHF
d_gene: NA; v_gene: TRBV5-6; abundance: few; j_gene: TRBJ1-2; CDR3nt: TGTGCCAGCAGCTTGGTACAACCTTCAGCGGGCTACACCTTC; CDR3aa: CASSLVQPSAGYTF
d_gene: TRBD1; v_gene: TRBV5-3; abundance: NA; j_gene: TRBJ1-5; CDR3nt: TGTGCCAGAAGCTGCCGAAACCAGGGGGAGGCCAATCAGCCCCAGCATTTT; CDR3aa: CARSCRNQGEANQPQHF
d_gene: NA; v_gene: TRBV30; abundance: NA; j_gene: TRBJ1-6; CDR3nt: TGTGCCTGGAGTTTCAGGGATAATTCACCCCTCCACTTT; CDR3aa: CAWSFRDNSPLHF
d_gene: TRBD2; v_gene: TRBV7-9; abundance: NA; j_gene: TRBJ2-5; CDR3nt: TGTGCCAGCAGCTTAGTTGGGACTAGCGGGTCTCGGCAAGAGACCCAGTACTTC; CDR3aa: CASSLVGTSGSRQETQYF
d_gene: NA; v_gene: TRBV28; abundance: few; j_gene: TRBJ1-4; CDR3nt: TGTGCCAGCAACAAATTCGACAGTTATAATGAAAAACTGTTTTTT; CDR3aa: CASNKFDSYNEKLFF
d_gene: NA; v_gene: TRBV28; abundance: NA; j_gene: TRBJ2-4; CDR3nt: TGTGCCAGCAGTACGAGAGGCCTAGCCAAAAACATTCAGTACTTC; CDR3aa: CASSTRGLAKNIQYF
d_gene: NA; v_gene: TRBV2; abundance: NA; j_gene: TRBJ1-5; CDR3nt: TGTGCCAGCAGTCCCACGTCAGGTAGCAATCAGCCCCAGCATTTT; CDR3aa: CASSPTSGSNQPQHF
d_gene: TRBD1; v_gene: TRBV23-1; abundance: few; j_gene: TRBJ1-4; CDR3nt: TGCGCCAGCAGTCAATCTGAGGAGACAGGGCGTGAAAAACTGTTTTTT; CDR3aa: CASSQSEETGREKLFF
d_gene: NA; v_gene: TRBV5-6; abundance: NA; j_gene: TRBJ1-3; CDR3nt: TGTGCCAGCAGCTTGGGTCCAGGGGCAATGGTCGGTGGAAACACCATATATTTT; CDR3aa: CASSLGPGAMVGGNTIYF
d_gene: NA; v_gene: TRBV30; abundance: NA; j_gene: TRBJ2-7; CDR3nt: TGTGCCTGGAGTGTGGCCTTCTCCTACGAGCAGTACTTC; CDR3aa: CAWSVAFSYEQYF
d_gene: NA; v_gene: TRBV7-9; abundance: NA; j_gene: TRBJ2-2; CDR3nt: TGTGCCAGCAGCTCAACAGGGCCCGGGGAGCTGTTTTTT; CDR3aa: CASSSTGPGELFF
d_gene: NA; v_gene: TRBV5-1; abundance: NA; j_gene: TRBJ2-3; CDR3nt: TGCGCCAGCAGCTTTCAGGGGGGCGGCGCAGATACGCAGTATTTT; CDR3aa: CASSFQGGGADTQYF
d_gene: TRBD1; v_gene: TRBV2; abundance: few; j_gene: TRBJ2-2; CDR3nt: TGTGCCAGCAGGCGACAGGGGCCGGGGACCGGGGAGCTGTTTTTT; CDR3aa: CASRRQGPGTGELFF
d_gene: NA; v_gene: TRBV5-1; abundance: NA; j_gene: TRBJ2-7; CDR3nt: TGCGCCAGCAGCTTGGAGGGGGGGTACGAGCAGTACTTC; CDR3aa: CASSLEGGYEQYF
d_gene: NA; v_gene: TRBV10-3; abundance: NA; j_gene: TRBJ1-1; CDR3nt: TGTGCCATCAGTGGCGCTCGAGGCGGGAACACTGAAGCTTTCTTT; CDR3aa: CAISGARGGNTEAFF
d_gene: TRBD1; v_gene: TRBV29-1; abundance: NA; j_gene: TRBJ1-1; CDR3nt: TGCAGCGTTGGGCCGGGACAGAGGATCCAAGCTTTCTTT; CDR3aa: CSVGPGQRIQAFF
d_gene: TRBD1; v_gene: TRBV4-1; abundance: NA; j_gene: TRBJ1-1; CDR3nt: TGCGCCAGCAGCCAACTTGGACAGGGGAGGAACACTGAAGCTTTCTTT; CDR3aa: CASSQLGQGRNTEAFF
d_gene: TRBD1; v_gene: TRBV4-1; abundance: NA; j_gene: TRBJ1-4; CDR3nt: TGCGCCAGCAGCGCGGGACAGGGGACAACTAATGAAAAACTGTTTTTT; CDR3aa: CASSAGQGTTNEKLFF
d_gene: TRBD2; v_gene: TRBV5-4; abundance: NA; j_gene: TRBJ2-1; CDR3nt: TGTGCCAGCAGCTCGACTAGCACCGTAAACCCGTTCTTC; CDR3aa: CASSSTSTVNPFF
d_gene: NA; v_gene: TRBV19; abundance: NA; j_gene: TRBJ2-3; CDR3nt: TGTGCCAGTAGTAACCGCGCAGATACGCAGTATTTT; CDR3aa: CASSNRADTQYF
d_gene: NA; v_gene: TRBV6-5; abundance: NA; j_gene: TRBJ1-1; CDR3nt: TGTGCCAGCAGACTGCAGGGGACGAACACTGAAGCTTTCTTT; CDR3aa: CASRLQGTNTEAFF
d_gene: NA; v_gene: TRBV7-3; abundance: NA; j_gene: TRBJ1-1; CDR3nt: TGTGCCAGCAGCTCAGATGGCAGGGCCACTGAAGCTTTCTTT; CDR3aa: CASSSDGRATEAFF